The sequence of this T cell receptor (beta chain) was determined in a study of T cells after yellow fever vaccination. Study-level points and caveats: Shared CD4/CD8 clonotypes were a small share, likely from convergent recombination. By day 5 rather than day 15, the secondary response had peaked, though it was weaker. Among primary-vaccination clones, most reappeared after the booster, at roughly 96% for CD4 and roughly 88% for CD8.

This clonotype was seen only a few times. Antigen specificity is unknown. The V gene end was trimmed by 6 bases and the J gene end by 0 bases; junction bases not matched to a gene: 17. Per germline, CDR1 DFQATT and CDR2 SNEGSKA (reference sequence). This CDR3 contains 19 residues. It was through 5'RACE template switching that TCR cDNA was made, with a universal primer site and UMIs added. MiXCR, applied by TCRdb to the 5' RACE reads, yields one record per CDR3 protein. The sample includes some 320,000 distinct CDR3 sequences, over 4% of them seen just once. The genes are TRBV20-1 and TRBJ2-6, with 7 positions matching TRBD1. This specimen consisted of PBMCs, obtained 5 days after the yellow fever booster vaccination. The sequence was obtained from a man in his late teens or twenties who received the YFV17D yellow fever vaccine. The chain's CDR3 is CSANKFGTAPSSGANVLTF. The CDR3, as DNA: TGCAGTGCCAATAAGTTCGGGACAGCGCCGTCCTCTGGGGCCAACGTCCTGACTTTC.